The clone carrying this T cell receptor beta chain occurred many times. The source of the sample is a study of T cells in Graves' hyperthyroidism and ophthalmopathy. V shed 5 bases and J shed 5 bases, with 24 bases lying between them. The CDR3 is 17 residues long. Germline values: CDR1 SGHTA, CDR2 FQGNSA. The diagnoses drew upon clinical symptoms, serum thyroxine and TRAb, thyroid ultrasound and orbital computed tomography. The source material, RNA transcripts, was used to amplify TCR beta CDR3 regions. An initial round of RT-PCR targeting the TCR CDR3 relied on the HTBI primer set. TCRdb analysed the multiplex PCR reads with MiXCR anew, one entry per CDR3 protein. The table shows over 500,000 distinct CDR3 sequences, with under 20% occurring only once.

The V gene is TRBV7-2, the J gene TRBJ2-5; D possibly uses TRBD1 or TRBD2 (5 bases each). This receptor was obtained from a woman aged 18-35 years with Graves' ophthalmopathy. Input material: blood. In DNA form, the CDR3 reads TGTGCCAGCAGCCGTACCGGGACCTTAAGAAGGAGCGAGACCCAGTACTTC. This sequence encodes CASSRTGTLRRSETQYF.